This T cell receptor beta chain was sequenced for a study of blood T cells in healthy people across ages. Staff drew about 10 milliliters of peripheral blood from each donor. Samples each yielded at least 6 micrograms of total RNA. A J-beta primer mix and a sample-barcoded 5' primer were used in a second PCR of roughly 6 to 12 cycles. Via MiXCR, TCRdb re-called the 5' RACE reads, giving one row per CDR3 protein. The sample lists roughly 730,000 distinct CDR3 sequences, 45% to 70% seen once, with 20% to 30% in the top ten. Trimming cost V 6 bases and J 2 bases; bases outside gene matches: 8. The CDR3 contains 15 residues. CDR1 DFQATT and CDR2 SNEGSKA come from the germline V gene (reference sequence). Remarks on this clonotype: Its antigen is not identified.

The study, taken as a whole, reports: The diversity estimates, figures obtained from one million T cells, were considered underestimates.

The clonotype originates from a man in his forties or fifties in good health. The chain recombines TRBV20-1 with TRBJ2-3; TRBD2 agrees at 10 bases. Sequencing was done on a sample of blood. In DNA form, the CDR3 reads TGCAGTGCCACTCGGACTAGCGGTCCCACAGATACGCAGTATTTT. Protein: CSATRTSGPTDTQYF.